Here is one T cell receptor (beta chain) with its context. Original data processing: Quantification of nucleated cells was approximated via reference gene primer amplification. Generated by immunoSEQ multiplex PCR, the TCRdb table keeps only in-frame clones and is missing some. The V and J calls and clone size come from that table; D and trimming were worked out from the DNA. Of about 120,000 clones listed, over 75% are singletons. The V segment lost 5 bases and the J segment 4 bases; nucleotides outside the gene matches: 6. This CDR3 comprises 13 residues. Germline-derived CDR1 and CDR2 are SQVTM and ANQGSEA. The data derive from a study of blood T cell repertoires in COVID-19. At the level of the study: COVID-19 samples from acute and convalescent phases originated in the United States, Italy and Spain. Sources were T cells, B-cell-depleted T cells, or PBMCs; the material itself was cDNA or gDNA.

The origin of this receptor is an elderly woman with acute or convalescent COVID-19. The rearrangement joins TRBV29-1 to TRBJ1-2, with TRBD1 matching 8 bases. Sequencing was carried out using peripheral blood. CDR3 in amino acids: CSVWTGTFYGYTF. The CDR3 region has the DNA TGCAGCGTTTGGACAGGGACGTTCTATGGCTACACCTTC.